These 8 T cell receptor beta chains came from one sample sequenced in a study of OX40 agonist ivuxolimab in advanced cancers. Sequencing was performed with immunoSEQ multiplex PCR; in TCRdb, only in-frame clones are kept and a portion is missing. This table has tens of thousands of clones, roughly nine tenths appearing once. The source was CD4+ or CD8+ T cells sorted from blood, collected in a trial of the OX40 agonist ivuxolimab. Receptors were obtained from an adult with an advanced solid tumor such as melanoma, head and neck, liver or kidney cancer.

The rearrangement joins TRBV25-1 to TRBJ1-4; TRBD1 matches at 9 bases. Germline values: CDR1 MGHDK, CDR2 SYGVNS. Losses at the gene ends were 5 bases for V and 5 bases for J; bases not matched to a gene: 6. The length of the CDR3 is 15 residues. The CDR3 DNA is TGTGCCAGCAGTCCATCGGACAGGGGCAATGAAAAACTGTTTTTT. Its protein is CASSPSDRGNEKLFF.

This clone was observed a handful of times. This sequence joins TRBV28 and TRBJ1-1, with D unclear. The CDR3 totals 14 residues. CDR1 MDHEN and CDR2 SYDVKM come from the germline V gene. The germline V and J ends were trimmed by 6 bases and 4 bases, with 15 bases remaining between them. DNA of the CDR3: TGTGCCAGCAGACTCCTAGGAGACTCCACTGAAGCTTTCTTT. This encodes CASRLLGDSTEAFF.

J is TRBJ2-2 and V is TRBV28, with a tentative D call TRBD1 (6 bases). V lost 5 bases to trimming and J lost 4 bases, with 14 bases between them. Germline lookup yields CDR1 MDHEN and CDR2 SYDVKM. The CDR3 runs 15 residues. This chain's CDR3 is CASSPYPDSTGELFF. Here the CDR3 DNA reads TGTGCCAGCAGTCCTTATCCGGACAGCACCGGGGAGCTGTTTTTT. Complete variable domain (other parts from reference TRBV28 and TRBJ2-2): DVKVTQSSRYLVKRTGEKVFLECVQDMDHENMFWYRQDPGLGLRLIYFSYDVKMKEKGDIPEGYSVSREKKERFSLILESASTNQTSMYLCASSPYPDSTGELFFGEGSRLTVL.

The chain combines TRBV10-1 with TRBJ2-3, with D possibly TRBD2 on 6 matching bases. Germline values: CDR1 WNHNN, CDR2 SYGVQD (reference sequence). The CDR3 consists of 15 residues. V dropped 4 bases and J dropped 6 bases, with 17 bases sitting between them. CDR3 DNA: TGCGCCAGCAGTGTCGGGACTGGGGGAGTGGATACGCAGTATTTT. It specifies CASSVGTGGVDTQYF.

V and J are TRBV19 and TRBJ2-1, with 9 bases aligning to TRBD1. This CDR3 is built from 15 residues. The trim removed 3 bases at V and 8 bases at J, leaving 8 bases unmatched. In germline, CDR1 is LNHDA, CDR2 SQIVND (reference sequence). The chain's CDR3 is CASSIGDRGVDEQFF. The CDR3 nucleotides are TGTGCCAGTAGTATCGGAGACAGGGGGGTCGATGAGCAGTTCTTC. The full variable domain, completed using reference TRBV19 and TRBJ2-1, is DGGITQSPKYLFRKEGQNVTLSCEQNLNHDAMYWYRQDPGQGLRLIYYSQIVNDFQKGDIAEGYSVSREKKESFPLTVTSAQKNPTAFYLCASSIGDRGVDEQFFGPGTRLTVL.

The count of this clone is one. This chain joins TRBV2 and TRBJ1-4; D is possibly TRBD1 (6 bases). Germline CDR1 is SNHLY and CDR2 is FYNNEI. This CDR3 spans 15 amino acids. With 5 bases removed from V and 8 bases from J, the gap between germline ends came to 18 bases. In nucleotides, the CDR3 is TGTGCCAGCAGTACCCAAGGGCAGGGGCACGAAAAACTGTTTTTT. This gives the protein CASSTQGQGHEKLFF. The complete variable domain, with remaining parts taken from reference TRBV2 and TRBJ1-4, reads EPEVTQTPSHQVTQMGQEVILRCVPISNHLYFYWYRQILGQKVEFLVSFYNNEISEKSEIFDDQFSVERPDGSNFTLKIRSTKLEDSAMYFCASSTQGQGHEKLFFGSGTQLSVL.

The rearrangement uses TRBV29-1 and TRBJ1-4; 11 bases agree with TRBD1. This CDR3 has 14 amino acids. V was clipped by 0 bases and J by 8 bases; unmatched bases: 2. The V gene's germline CDR1 is SQVTM and CDR2 ANQGSEA. The chain's CDR3 is CSVEEDRGLEKLFF. The CDR3 coding sequence is TGCAGCGTTGAAGAGGACAGGGGGCTCGAAAAACTGTTTTTT. The full variable domain, rest sourced from reference TRBV29-1 and TRBJ1-4, is SAVISQKPSRDICQRGTSLTIQCQVDSQVTMMFWYRQQPGQSLTLIATANQGSEATYESGFVIDKFPISRPNLTFSTLTVSNMSPEDSSIYLCSVEEDRGLEKLFFGSGTQLSVL.

The V and J genes are TRBV29-1 and TRBJ2-1, with D unresolved. Germline V gene lookup returns CDR1 SQVTM and CDR2 ANQGSEA. The length of the CDR3 is 13 residues. V shed 7 bases and J shed 6 bases, with 16 bases lying between them. CDR3 coding DNA: TGCAGCGGGGCGCTGGCCGCCGGCAATGAGCAGTTCTTC. Protein: CSGALAAGNEQFF.